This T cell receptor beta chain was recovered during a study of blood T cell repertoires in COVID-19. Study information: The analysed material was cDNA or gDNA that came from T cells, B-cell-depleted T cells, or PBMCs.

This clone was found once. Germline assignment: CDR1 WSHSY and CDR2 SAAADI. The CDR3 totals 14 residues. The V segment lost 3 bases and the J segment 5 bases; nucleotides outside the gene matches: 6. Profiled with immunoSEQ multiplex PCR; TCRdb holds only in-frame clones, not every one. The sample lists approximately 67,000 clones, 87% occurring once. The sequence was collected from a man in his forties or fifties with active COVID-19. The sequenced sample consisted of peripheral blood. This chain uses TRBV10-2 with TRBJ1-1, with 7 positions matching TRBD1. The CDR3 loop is CASSETQGGTEAFF. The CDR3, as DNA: TGCGCCAGCAGTGAAACCCAGGGGGGAACTGAAGCTTTCTTT.